The text below deals with one T cell receptor beta chain. Its antigen is currently unknown. The data originate from a study of T cell responses to AZD1222 COVID-19 vaccine. Regarding the study as a whole: The study identified only a handful of AZD1222 recipients as seropositive at baseline.

This table comes from immunoSEQ multiplex PCR, and its TCRdb copy is limited to in-frame clones, with some not included. The sample consists of some 200,000 clones, approximately 91% of them appearing once. V shed 5 bases and J 3 bases; nucleotides not matched to a gene: 16. Per the germline V gene, CDR1 is SEHNR and CDR2 is FQNEAQ (reference sequence). The CDR3 has 17 amino acids. The sequenced sample was peripheral blood, obtained on day 0 of AZD1222 vaccination. V and J are TRBV7-9 and TRBJ2-7; 7 bases line up with TRBD2. This TCR came from an adult in good health. The CDR3 protein is CASSIPTDFSGNYEQYF. CDR3 DNA sequence: TGTGCCAGCAGCATACCTACCGACTTCAGCGGGAACTACGAGCAGTACTTC.